This T cell receptor (beta chain) was observed in a study of T cells in Graves' hyperthyroidism and ophthalmopathy. TCR beta CDR3 sequences were amplified from RNA transcripts. First-round RT-PCR with HTBI primers amplified the TCR CDR3 region. MiXCR was run by TCRdb on the multiplex PCR reads, yielding one entry per CDR3 protein. The data contain about 770,000 distinct CDR3 sequences, roughly 20% of them singletons. There are many counts of this clonotype. Trimming pared 11 bases from V and 0 bases from J, leaving 16 bases between. The V gene's germline CDR1 is SGHTA and CDR2 FQGNSA. CDR3 length: 14 amino acids.

Specimen: blood. This sequence originates from a woman aged 45-59 years with Graves' hyperthyroidism that later progressed to Graves' ophthalmopathy. This rearrangement joins TRBV7-2 to TRBJ1-2; no definite D call. CDR3 DNA: TGTGCCTGCTTGGGTTCGGGAGCTAACTATGGCTACACCTTC. Its protein is CACLGSGANYGYTF.